A single sample is the source of the 7 T cell receptor beta chains below, sequenced in a study of radiotherapy plus CTLA-4 blockade in lung cancer. Sequencing was performed with immunoSEQ multiplex PCR; in TCRdb, only in-frame clones are kept and a portion is missing. The data show 90,000 to 100,000 clones, about four fifths seen once. The specimen comprised peripheral blood, sampled from a patient treated with radiotherapy plus ipilimumab. The receptors derive from a human donor with non-small cell lung cancer who had a partial response to radiotherapy plus ipilimumab. Some clones in this sample may be carry-over from other donors' samples.

This clone has a handful of counts. The V gene is TRBV4-2, the J gene TRBJ2-1, with 9 bases that match TRBD2. Germline lookup yields CDR1 LGHNA and CDR2 YNFKEQ. V trimming: 1 base; J trimming: 3 bases; junction bases outside the gene matches: 7. The CDR3 consists of 17 residues. This CDR3 is CASSQGLAGADYNEQFF. CDR3 coding DNA: TGTGCCAGCAGCCAAGGCTTAGCGGGAGCGGACTACAATGAGCAGTTCTTC.

The chain couples TRBV7-7 to TRBJ2-3; 13 nucleotides agree with TRBD2. The germline CDR1 and CDR2 sequences are SSHAT and FNYEAQ (reference sequence). After removal of 4 bases from V and 4 bases from J, the junction contained 5 bases not matched to a gene. The CDR3 contains 16 residues. CDR3 DNA: TGTGCCAGCAGCTCCGGACTAGCGGGAGTCGCAGATACGCAGTATTTT. This translates into CASSSGLAGVADTQYF.

V and J are TRBV6-6 and TRBJ1-2; 8 bases are a match to TRBD1. Germline lookup yields CDR1 MNHNY and CDR2 SVGAGI (reference sequence). This CDR3 has 15 residues. Trimming removed 5 bases from V and 4 bases from J; junction bases left unmatched: 9. DNA of the CDR3: TGTGCCAGCAGTAACAGGGGACAGGCGAGCTATGGCTACACCTTC. Translated: CASSNRGQASYGYTF.

Concerning this clone: Other DNA sequences in the same sample also yield this CDR3. The V and J genes are TRBV7-2 and TRBJ2-7; a possible D gene is TRBD1 (5 bases). The CDR3 sequence is 13 residues long. The germline gives CDR1 SGHTA, CDR2 FQGNSA. V gave up 3 bases and J gave up 6 bases, with 12 bases separating them. The chain's CDR3 is CASSFRASTEQYF. CDR3 nucleotide sequence: TGTGCCAGCAGCTTCAGGGCATCCACCGAGCAGTACTTC. Looking up the rest from reference TRBV7-2 and TRBJ2-7 gives the full variable domain: GAGVSQSPSNKVTEKGKDVELRCDPISGHTALYWYRQSLGQGLEFLIYFQGNSAPDKSGLPSDRFSAERTGGSVSTLTIQRTQQEDSAVYLCASSFRASTEQYFGPGTRLTVT.

This clone was counted once. The chain links TRBV4-1 to TRBJ2-4, with 7 positions matching TRBD2. Germline V gene data show CDR1 as MGHRA and CDR2 as YSYEKL. The CDR3 contains 18 residues. J lost 0 bases, V lost 4 bases, and 12 bases had no gene match. The CDR3 DNA is TGCGCCAGCAGCCCAACTGGGGGGGAAGGGATAGCCAAAAACATTCAGTACTTC. Its protein is CASSPTGGEGIAKNIQYF.

The rearrangement uses TRBV11-1 and TRBJ2-1, with 11 bases lining up with TRBD2. The CDR3 sequence is 17 residues long. The germline gives CDR1 SGHAT, CDR2 FQDESV (reference sequence). V shed 5 bases and J 9 bases; nucleotides not matched to a gene: 15. For the CDR3, the DNA is TGTGCCAGCAGCCCCTTAACTAGCGGGGGACCGCGGGGTGAGCAGTTCTTC. This encodes CASSPLTSGGPRGEQFF. The variable domain in full, completed from reference TRBV11-1 and TRBJ2-1, reads EAEVAQSPRYKITEKSQAVAFWCDPISGHATLYWYRQILGQGPELLVQFQDESVVDDSQLPKDRFSAERLKGVDSTLKIQPAELGDSAMYLCASSPLTSGGPRGEQFFGPGTRLTVL.

The rearrangement uses TRBV5-8 and TRBJ2-2; D possibly corresponds to TRBD2 (5 bases). This CDR3 spans 12 amino acids. The V end lost 2 bases, the J end lost 12 bases, and 11 bases lay between the germline ends. In germline, CDR1 is SGHTS, CDR2 YDEGEE. The chain's CDR3 is CASSLSRAKLFF. The CDR3 DNA is TGTGCCAGCAGCTTATCGAGGGCAAAGCTGTTTTTT.